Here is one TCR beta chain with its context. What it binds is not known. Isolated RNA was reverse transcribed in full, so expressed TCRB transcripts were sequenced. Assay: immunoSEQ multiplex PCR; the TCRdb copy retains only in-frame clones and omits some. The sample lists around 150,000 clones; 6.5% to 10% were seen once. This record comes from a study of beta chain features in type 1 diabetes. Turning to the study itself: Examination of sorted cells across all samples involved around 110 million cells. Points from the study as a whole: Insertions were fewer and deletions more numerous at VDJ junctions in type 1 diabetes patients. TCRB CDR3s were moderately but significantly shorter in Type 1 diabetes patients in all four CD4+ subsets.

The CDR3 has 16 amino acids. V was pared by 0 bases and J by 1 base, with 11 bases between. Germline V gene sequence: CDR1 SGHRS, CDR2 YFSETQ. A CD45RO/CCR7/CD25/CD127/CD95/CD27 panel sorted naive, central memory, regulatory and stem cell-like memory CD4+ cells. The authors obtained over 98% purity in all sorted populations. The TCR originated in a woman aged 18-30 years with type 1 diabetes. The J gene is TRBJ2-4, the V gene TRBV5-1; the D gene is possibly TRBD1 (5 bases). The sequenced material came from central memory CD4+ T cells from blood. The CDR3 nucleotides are TGCGCCAGCAGCTTGGGACAGTTCGGGGCCAAAAACATTCAGTACTTC. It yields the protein CASSLGQFGAKNIQYF.